A single sample is the source of the 3 T cell receptor beta chains below, sequenced in a study of blood T cell repertoires in COVID-19. Using immunoSEQ multiplex PCR, the repertoire was profiled, and TCRdb retains in-frame clones only, with some absent. The top ten hold 1.7% of the sample, which has roughly 290,000 clones, about nine tenths seen once. What was sequenced was PBMCs or T cells enriched from blood (not recorded which). Receptors originate from a woman aged 40 to 50 who had recovered from COVID-19.

The genes are TRBV28 and TRBJ2-1; 8 bases are shared with TRBD1. This CDR3 has 13 residues. The germline V gene encodes CDR1 MDHEN and CDR2 SYDVKM. Trimming cost V 2 bases and J 9 bases; bases outside gene matches: 3. This chain's CDR3 is CASSLLQGGEQFF. The CDR3 region has the DNA TGTGCCAGCAGTTTACTACAGGGGGGTGAGCAGTTCTTC.

The V call is TRBV29-1, the J call TRBJ1-2, with D perhaps TRBD1 (5 bases). Trimming shortened V by 4 bases and J by 4 bases, and 7 bases separated the two germline ends. The germline V gene has CDR1 SQVTM and CDR2 ANQGSEA. CDR3 length: 11 amino acids. CDR3 in amino acids: CSVVQVYGYTF. CDR3 DNA sequence: TGCAGCGTTGTACAGGTCTATGGCTACACCTTC.

This clone was observed once. The same CDR3 is also encoded by other DNA sequences in this sample. The chain uses TRBV5-1 and TRBJ1-2, with 10 nucleotides matching TRBD1. CDR1 is SGHRS and CDR2 is YFSETQ in the germline V gene. The CDR3 is 12 residues long. V gave up 8 bases and J gave up 4 bases; unmatched junction bases: 2. The chain's CDR3 is CASRQGAYGYTF. The CDR3 coding sequence is TGCGCCAGTCGACAGGGGGCCTATGGCTACACCTTC.